This T cell receptor (beta chain) was sequenced for a study of CD8+CD57+ T cells in acquired aplastic anemia. Sequencing was done on patients that had shown CD8+CD57+ cell expansion by flow cytometry. Genomic DNA served as template for TCR beta VDJ and CDR3 profiling. TCRdb re-called the reads through MiXCR, storing one row per CDR3 protein. The table shows a few hundred thousand distinct CDR3 sequences, with 82% occurring only once. This clonotype was counted between two and nine times. Germline and junction disagree at one end, which may indicate a read error. Germline V CDR1 and CDR2: LNHNV, YYDKDF (reference sequence). This CDR3 is 14 amino acids long.

Sequenced input: sorted CD4+, CD8+, or CD8+CD57+ T cells (not recorded which) from PBMCs. This TCR came from a human donor with aplastic anemia. The gene calls are TRBV15 and TRBJ2-5, with D perhaps TRBD1 (6 bases). The chain's CDR3 is CASSRGAGQDTQYF. DNA of the CDR3: TGTGCCAGCAGCAGGGGCGCCGGCCAAGATACCCAGTACTTC.